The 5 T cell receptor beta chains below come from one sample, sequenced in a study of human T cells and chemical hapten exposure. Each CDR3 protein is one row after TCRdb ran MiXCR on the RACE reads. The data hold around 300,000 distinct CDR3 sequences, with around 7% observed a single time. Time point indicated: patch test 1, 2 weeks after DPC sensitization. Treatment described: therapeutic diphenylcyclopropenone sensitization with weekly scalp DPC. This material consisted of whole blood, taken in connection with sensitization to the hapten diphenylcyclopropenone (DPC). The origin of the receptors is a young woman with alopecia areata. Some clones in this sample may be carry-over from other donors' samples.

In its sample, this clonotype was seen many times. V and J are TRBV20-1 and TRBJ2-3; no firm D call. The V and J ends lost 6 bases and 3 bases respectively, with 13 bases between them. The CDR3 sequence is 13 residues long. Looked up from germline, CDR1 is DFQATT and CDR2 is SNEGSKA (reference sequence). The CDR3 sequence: CSAPRTRTDTQYF. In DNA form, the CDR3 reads TGCAGTGCCCCGAGGACCAGGACAGATACGCAGTATTTT.

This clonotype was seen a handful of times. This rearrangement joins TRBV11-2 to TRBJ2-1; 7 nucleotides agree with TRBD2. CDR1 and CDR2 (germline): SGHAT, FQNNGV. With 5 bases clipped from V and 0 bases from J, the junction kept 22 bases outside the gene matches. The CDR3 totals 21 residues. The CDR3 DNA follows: TGTGCCAGCAGCCCAAAGGTAATCCGGCTAGCGGCGTTAAGCTCCTACAATGAGCAGTTCTTC. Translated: CASSPKVIRLAALSSYNEQFF.

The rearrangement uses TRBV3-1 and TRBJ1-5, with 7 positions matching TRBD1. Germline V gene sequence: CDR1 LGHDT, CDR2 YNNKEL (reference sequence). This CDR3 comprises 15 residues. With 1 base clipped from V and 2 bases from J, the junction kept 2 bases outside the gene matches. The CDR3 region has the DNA TGTGCCAGCAGCCAAGGAGACAGGGGCAATCAGCCCCAGCATTTT. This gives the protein CASSQGDRGNQPQHF.

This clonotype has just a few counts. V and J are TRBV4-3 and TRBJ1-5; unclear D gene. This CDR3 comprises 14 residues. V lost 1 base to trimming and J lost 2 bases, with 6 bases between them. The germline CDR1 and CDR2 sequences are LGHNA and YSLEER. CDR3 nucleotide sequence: TGCGCCAGCAGCCAAGTTCTGGGCAATCAGCCCCAGCATTTT. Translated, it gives CASSQVLGNQPQHF.

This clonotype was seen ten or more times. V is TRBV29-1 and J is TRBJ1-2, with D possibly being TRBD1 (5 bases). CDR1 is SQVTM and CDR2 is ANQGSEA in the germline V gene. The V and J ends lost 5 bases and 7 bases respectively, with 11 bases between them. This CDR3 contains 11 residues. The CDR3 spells CSVRSQGGYTF. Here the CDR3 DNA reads TGCAGCGTTCGAAGCCAGGGTGGCTACACCTTC.